Shown below are 20 T cell receptor beta chains from a single sample sequenced in a study of Graves' ophthalmopathy and Graves' hyperthyroidism. The study amplified TCR beta CDR3 regions using RNA transcripts. The first round was an RT-PCR with HTBI primers, and the second round was a multiplex PCR. TCRdb reanalysed the multiplex PCR reads using MiXCR and keeps one entry per CDR3 protein. Of about 210,000 distinct CDR3 sequences detected, less than 30% appear once; the ten largest clones hold 9.1%. The sequencing sample was made of peripheral blood. Receptor source: a man in his fifties or sixties with Graves' ophthalmopathy.

This chain links TRBV28 with TRBJ2-7; the D gene is possibly TRBD2 (6 bases). The CDR3 is made up of 14 amino acids. CDR1 MDHEN and CDR2 SYDVKM come from the germline V gene. Trimming took 11 bases from V and 3 from J, leaving 20 bases between them. The CDR3 protein is CASHSSREHYEQYF. The CDR3 DNA sequence: TGTGCCTCCCATTCCTCCCGGGAGCACTACGAGCAGTACTTC.

This clonotype has ten or more counts. The rearrangement links TRBV29-1 to TRBJ1-5, with TRBD1 matching 9 bases. Germline V gene data show CDR1 as SQVTM and CDR2 as ANQGSEA. The CDR3 has 14 residues. After removal of 3 bases from V and 6 bases from J, the junction contained 6 bases not matched to a gene. The CDR3 bases are TGCAGCGTTGAGGGACAGGGTGAGGGTCAGCCCCAGCATTTT. It translates to CSVEGQGEGQPQHF.

This clonotype showed up many times. The J gene is TRBJ2-7, the V gene TRBV28, with TRBD2 matching 8 bases. With V trimmed by 6 bases and J by 6 bases, 4 bases remained unmatched. The CDR3 contains 12 residues. The germline CDR1 and CDR2 sequences are MDHEN and SYDVKM. CDR3 DNA: TGTGCCAGCAGAGCGGGAGAGATCGAGCAGTACTTC. Its protein is CASRAGEIEQYF.

In its sample, this clonotype was seen many times. The chain employs TRBV7-3 and TRBJ2-7, with 8 bases identical to TRBD1. Trimming removed 5 bases from V and 3 bases from J; junction bases left unmatched: 9. The germline gives CDR1 SGHTA, CDR2 FQGTGA. CDR3 size: 15 residues. In DNA, the CDR3 is TGTGCCAGCAGCCCCGACAGGGGAACCATCTACGAGCAGTACTTC. It specifies CASSPDRGTIYEQYF.

The table lists this clonotype with many counts. The chain carries TRBV29-1 and TRBJ2-7; 10 positions match TRBD1. The CDR3 totals 13 residues. The trim removed 6 bases at V and 5 bases at J, leaving 7 bases unmatched. Germline V gene data show CDR1 as SQVTM and CDR2 as ANQGSEA. The CDR3, as DNA: TGCAGCGTGGACGGACAGGGGGGCCACGAGCAGTACTTC. This sequence encodes CSVDGQGGHEQYF.

This clonotype came up many times. The chain recombines TRBV28 with TRBJ1-1; 11 nucleotides align to TRBD1. The CDR3 totals 14 residues. V dropped 5 bases and J dropped 6; count of bases not matched to a gene: 5. Looked up from germline, CDR1 is MDHEN and CDR2 is SYDVKM. The CDR3 coding sequence is TGTGCCAGCAGTGGACAGGGGGCGTGGGCTGAAGCTTTCTTT. Translating it yields CASSGQGAWAEAFF.

This clonotype was observed many times. The V and J genes are TRBV11-1 and TRBJ2-3; 7 positions agree with TRBD2. The CDR3 is made up of 15 amino acids. J lost 4 bases, V lost 3 bases, and 7 bases had no gene match. The V gene's germline CDR1 is SGHAT and CDR2 FQDESV (reference sequence). The CDR3 loop reads CASSFGGRGADTQYF. For the CDR3, the DNA is TGTGCCAGCAGCTTTGGCGGGAGAGGGGCAGATACGCAGTATTTT. Combining the CDR3 with reference TRBV11-1 and TRBJ2-3 gives the whole variable domain EAEVAQSPRYKITEKSQAVAFWCDPISGHATLYWYRQILGQGPELLVQFQDESVVDDSQLPKDRFSAERLKGVDSTLKIQPAELGDSAMYLCASSFGGRGADTQYFGPGTRLTVL.

This clonotype was counted ten times or more. The chain links TRBV5-1 to TRBJ1-1; weak D call: TRBD1 (6 bases). The CDR3 loop spans 12 amino acids. Trimming shortened V by 2 bases and J by 8 bases, and 10 bases separated the two germline ends. CDR1 SGHRS and CDR2 YFSETQ come from the germline V gene. As DNA, the CDR3 is TGCGCCAGCAGCTTTACTACAGGGGAAGCTTTCTTT. The encoded protein is CASSFTTGEAFF.

Written as DNA, the CDR3 is TGCAGTGCCGACGAGAACGGGTTTCAGCCCCAGCATTTT. It encodes CSADENGFQPQHF. The V call is TRBV20-1, the J call TRBJ1-5, with unresolved D. This CDR3 has 13 residues. Germline CDR1 and CDR2: DFQATT and SNEGSKA (reference sequence). V was trimmed by 6 bases and J by 6 bases, leaving 15 bases between them.

This clonotype was detected many times. The chain employs TRBV11-2 and TRBJ1-1; weak D call: TRBD1 (5 bases). The V gene lost 1 base and the J gene lost 7 bases, with 13 bases spanning the gap. The germline V gene encodes CDR1 SGHAT and CDR2 FQNNGV. The CDR3 totals 14 residues. The DNA of the CDR3 is TGTGCCAGCAGCTTAGGCGAGGGGTCAGGTGAAGCTTTCTTT. It encodes CASSLGEGSGEAFF. The full variable domain, completed using reference TRBV11-2 and TRBJ1-1, is EAGVAQSPRYKIIEKRQSVAFWCNPISGHATLYWYQQILGQGPKLLIQFQNNGVVDDSQLPKDRFSAERLKGVDSTLKIQPAKLEDSAVYLCASSLGEGSGEAFFGQGTRLTVV.

In its sample, this clonotype was seen many times. The chain employs TRBV10-3 and TRBJ1-1; 10 nucleotides agree with TRBD1. J was trimmed by 0 bases and V by 3 bases; bases with no gene match: 4. The CDR3 consists of 16 residues. Germline V gene sequence: CDR1 ENHRY, CDR2 SYGVKD. The CDR3 sequence: CAISEDRGLLNTEAFF. For the CDR3, the DNA is TGTGCCATCAGTGAAGACAGGGGGCTGTTGAACACTGAAGCTTTCTTT.

Ten or more counts support this clonotype. This sequence joins TRBV20-1 and TRBJ2-2, with TRBD2 matching over 11 bases. V shed 7 bases and J 3 bases; nucleotides not matched to a gene: 1. The CDR3 length is 13 residues. Germline assignment: CDR1 DFQATT and CDR2 SNEGSKA (reference sequence). CDR3 in amino acids: CSVAGGDTGELFF. The CDR3, as DNA: TGCAGTGTAGCGGGAGGGGACACCGGGGAGCTGTTTTTT.

This clonotype appeared many times. The J gene is TRBJ1-2, the V gene TRBV19; D remains unclear. Trimming took 7 bases from V and 4 from J, leaving 16 bases between them. The CDR3 contains 14 residues. CDR1 and CDR2 from the germline V gene are LNHDA and SQIVND (reference sequence). CDR3: CASKGSEAVYGYTF. CDR3 nucleotide sequence: TGTGCCAGTAAAGGCTCGGAAGCTGTCTATGGCTACACCTTC.

The chain employs TRBV14 and TRBJ1-1; D may be TRBD1 (6 bases). This CDR3 spans 14 amino acids. V dropped 6 bases and J dropped 1 base, with 12 bases sitting between them. In germline, CDR1 is SGHDN, CDR2 FVKESK. CDR3 DNA: TGTGCCAGCAGGCCAGGGGCGGCGAACACTGAAGCTTTCTTT. The encoded protein is CASRPGAANTEAFF.

This clonotype was detected many times. The chain combines TRBV12-3 or TRBV12-4 with TRBJ2-6; maybe TRBD1 (5 bases). Trimming removed 3 bases from V and 7 bases from J, with 19 bases in between. The CDR3 spans 17 residues. As DNA, the CDR3 is TGTGCCAGCAGTTTCCAGGGCTCGGTGGGTCGAGCCAACGTCCTGACTTTC. It encodes CASSFQGSVGRANVLTF.

At least ten counts were recorded for this clonotype. The gene calls are TRBV28 and TRBJ2-7; 7 bases agree with TRBD2. Trimming took 6 bases from V and 3 from J; bases not matched to a gene: 11. Germline V lookup: CDR1 MDHEN, CDR2 SYDVKM. The CDR3 is made up of 15 amino acids. CDR3 loop: CASSGRRVIDYEQYF. DNA of the CDR3: TGTGCCAGCAGCGGGAGGAGGGTCATAGACTACGAGCAGTACTTC.

At least ten counts were recorded for this clonotype. The rearrangement uses TRBV6-1 and TRBJ1-1; D call uncertain. Germline V CDR1 and CDR2: MNHNS, SASEGT. Trimming stripped 6 bases from V and 4 bases from J, with 18 bases between. This CDR3 contains 15 residues. In DNA form, the CDR3 reads TGTGCCAGCAGCCCTGGACTAATAGATCGCACTGAAGCTTTCTTT. Amino acid sequence: CASSPGLIDRTEAFF.

This clonotype was detected ten times or more. The V and J genes are TRBV11-2 and TRBJ1-6, with TRBD1 as a possible D gene (6 bases). The CDR3 loop spans 17 amino acids. V was clipped by 5 bases and J by 6 bases, with 20 bases between them. Germline V lookup: CDR1 SGHAT, CDR2 FQNNGV. CDR3 nucleotides: TGTGCCAGCAGCCCCACATTACCGGGACACTTTAATTCACCCCTCCACTTT. Protein sequence: CASSPTLPGHFNSPLHF.

This clonotype occurred many times. The J gene is TRBJ1-6, the V gene TRBV27, with 10 bases lining up with TRBD1. This CDR3 is 15 amino acids long. V dropped 3 bases and J dropped 6; count of bases not matched to a gene: 2. Per germline, CDR1 MNHEY and CDR2 SMNVEV (reference sequence). The CDR3 DNA reads as TGTGCCAGCAGTTTTGGACAGGGGGGTAATTCACCCCTCCACTTT. The encoded protein is CASSFGQGGNSPLHF.

This clonotype has ten or more counts. J is TRBJ1-1 and V is TRBV19; tentatively, D is TRBD1 (6 bases). The CDR3 length is 13 residues. V was cut by 6 bases and J by 1 base, with 9 bases left in between. Per germline, CDR1 LNHDA and CDR2 SQIVND (reference sequence). DNA for the CDR3: TGTGCCAGTAGCGCAGGGGCGAACACTGAAGCTTTCTTT. This encodes CASSAGANTEAFF.